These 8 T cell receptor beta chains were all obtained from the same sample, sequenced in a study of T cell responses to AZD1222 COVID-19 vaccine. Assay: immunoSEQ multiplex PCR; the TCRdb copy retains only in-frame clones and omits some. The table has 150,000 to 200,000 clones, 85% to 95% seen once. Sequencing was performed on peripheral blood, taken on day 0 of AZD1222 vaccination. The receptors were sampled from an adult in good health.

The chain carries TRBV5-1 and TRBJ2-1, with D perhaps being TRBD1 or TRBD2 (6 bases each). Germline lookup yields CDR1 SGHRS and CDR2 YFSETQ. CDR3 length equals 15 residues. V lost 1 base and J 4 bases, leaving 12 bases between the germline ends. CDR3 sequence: CASSLLGGTYNEQFF. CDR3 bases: TGCGCCAGCAGCTTGTTGGGGGGCACATACAATGAGCAGTTCTTC.

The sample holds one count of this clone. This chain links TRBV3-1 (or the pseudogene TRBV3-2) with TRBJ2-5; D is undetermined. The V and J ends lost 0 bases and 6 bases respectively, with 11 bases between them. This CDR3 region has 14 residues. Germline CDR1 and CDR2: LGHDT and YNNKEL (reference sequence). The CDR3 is CASSQDVLVKTQYF. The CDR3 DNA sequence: TGTGCCAGCAGCCAAGACGTCCTAGTAAAGACCCAGTACTTC.

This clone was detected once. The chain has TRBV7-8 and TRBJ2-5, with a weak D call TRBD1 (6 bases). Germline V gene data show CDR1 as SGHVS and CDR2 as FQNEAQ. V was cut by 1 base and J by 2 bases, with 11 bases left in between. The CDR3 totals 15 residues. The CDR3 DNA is TGTGCCAGCAGCTTAGGTGTAGGGGGACAAGAGACCCAGTACTTC. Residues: CASSLGVGGQETQYF. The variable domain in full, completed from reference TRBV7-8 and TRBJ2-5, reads GAGVSQSPRYKVAKRGQDVALRCDPISGHVSLFWYQQALGQGPEFLTYFQNEAQLDKSGLPSDRFFAERPEGSVSTLKIQRTQQEDSAVYLCASSLGVGGQETQYFGPGTRLLVL.

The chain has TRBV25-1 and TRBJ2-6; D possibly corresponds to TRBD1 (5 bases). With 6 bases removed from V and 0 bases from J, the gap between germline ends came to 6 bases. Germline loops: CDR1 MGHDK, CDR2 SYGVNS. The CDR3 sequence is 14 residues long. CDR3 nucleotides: TGTGCCAGCAGAGACAGCTCTGGGGCCAACGTCCTGACTTTC. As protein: CASRDSSGANVLTF.

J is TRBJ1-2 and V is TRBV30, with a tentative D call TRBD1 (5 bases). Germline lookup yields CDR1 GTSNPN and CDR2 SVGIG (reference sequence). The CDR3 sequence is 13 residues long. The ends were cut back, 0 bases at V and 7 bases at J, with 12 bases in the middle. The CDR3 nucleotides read TGTGCCTGGAGTGTACTAAGAGGGGCTGGCTACACCTTC. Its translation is CAWSVLRGAGYTF.

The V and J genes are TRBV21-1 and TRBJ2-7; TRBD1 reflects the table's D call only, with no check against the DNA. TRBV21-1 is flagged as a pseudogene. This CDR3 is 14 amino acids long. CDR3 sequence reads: CASSNRRTFYEQYF. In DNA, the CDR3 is TGTGCCAGCAGCAACAGGCGGACATTCTACGAGCAGTACTTC.

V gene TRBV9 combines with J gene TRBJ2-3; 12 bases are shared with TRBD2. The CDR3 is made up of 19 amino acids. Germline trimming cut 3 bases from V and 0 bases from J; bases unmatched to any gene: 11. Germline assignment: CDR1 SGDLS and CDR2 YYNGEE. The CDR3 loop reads CASSAIGTSGYPSTDTQYF. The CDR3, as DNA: TGTGCCAGCAGCGCGATCGGGACTAGCGGGTATCCTAGCACAGATACGCAGTATTTT.

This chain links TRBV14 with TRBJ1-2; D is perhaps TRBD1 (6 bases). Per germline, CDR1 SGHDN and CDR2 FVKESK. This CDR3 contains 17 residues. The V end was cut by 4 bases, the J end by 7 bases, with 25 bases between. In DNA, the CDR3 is TGTGCCAGCAGCCTAGTCCCGGGACAAGGAGGGGAGTCTGGCTACACCTTC. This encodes CASSLVPGQGGESGYTF.